Reported below is one T cell receptor beta chain. The CDR3 contains 15 residues. CDR1 is SGHTA and CDR2 is FQGNSA in the germline V gene. The V and J ends lost 1 base and 7 bases respectively, with 14 bases between them. These data are taken from a study of blood T cell repertoires in COVID-19. As for the study in general: Sites in the United States, Italy and Spain provided acute and convalescent COVID-19 samples. Sources were T cells, B-cell-depleted T cells, or PBMCs; the material itself was cDNA or gDNA.

In terms of age and location, participants ranged from about 18 to 100 years and lived in under 30 US areas. The data were produced by immunoSEQ multiplex PCR, yet TCRdb's version contains in-frame clones alone and is incomplete. Here the sample spans over 200,000 clones, 75% to 90% being singletons. Sequences were obtained from PBMCs or T cells enriched from blood (not recorded which). This receptor was obtained from a woman aged 30 to 39 who had been exposed to COVID-19. The rearrangement joins TRBV7-2 to TRBJ2-1; tentatively, D is TRBD2 (7 bases). CDR3 loop: CASSLVWGGGNEQFF. The CDR3 region has the DNA TGTGCCAGCAGCTTAGTTTGGGGAGGGGGAAATGAGCAGTTCTTC.